This entry concerns a single T cell receptor beta chain. This record comes from a study of Ad26.COV2.S vaccination and SARS-CoV-2 variants. Treatment defined: 15 to 20 received Ad26.COV2.S at low or high dose, single or two shots; a few received placebo; per-sample allocation not given. At day 63 after the first vaccine or placebo injection, samples were drawn. The CDR3 extends over 14 amino acids. The V and J ends lost 1 base and 7 bases respectively, with 12 bases between them. Germline assignment: CDR1 SGHDT and CDR2 YYEEEE. Libraries were prepared by immunoSEQ multiplex PCR; TCRdb keeps only in-frame clonotypes and omits some of them. Among a few hundred thousand clones listed, around 87% were seen once.

The sequencing used peripheral blood, collected in a trial of Ad26.COV2.S vaccine versus placebo. The source is a person aged 18-65 years who received the Ad26.COV2.S COVID-19 vaccine or a placebo. The chain links TRBV5-6 to TRBJ2-1; D possibly corresponds to TRBD1 (6 bases). For the CDR3, the DNA is TGTGCCAGCAGCTTGCTCACAACAGGGAATGAGCAGTTCTTC. This sequence encodes CASSLLTTGNEQFF.